This T cell receptor beta chain was observed in a study of blood T cell repertoires in COVID-19. Study as a whole: T cells, B-cell-depleted T cells, or PBMCs provided the cDNA or gDNA that served as material.

Only in-frame clones appear in the TCRdb table, and some are missing; sequencing was by immunoSEQ multiplex PCR. The data hold almost 400,000 clones, with nearly 90% observed a single time. This CDR3 is 11 amino acids long. Trimming took 2 bases from V and 6 from J, leaving 4 bases between them. Germline V lookup: CDR1 GTSNPN, CDR2 SVGIG (reference sequence). In this sample, this clone turned up once. Sample: PBMCs or T cells enriched from blood (not recorded which). This receptor was taken from a woman aged 30 to 39 who had recovered from COVID-19. J is TRBJ1-4 and V is TRBV30; D call uncertain. CDR3 sequence: CAWSRDEKLFF. In DNA, the CDR3 is TGTGCCTGGAGTAGAGATGAAAAACTGTTTTTT.